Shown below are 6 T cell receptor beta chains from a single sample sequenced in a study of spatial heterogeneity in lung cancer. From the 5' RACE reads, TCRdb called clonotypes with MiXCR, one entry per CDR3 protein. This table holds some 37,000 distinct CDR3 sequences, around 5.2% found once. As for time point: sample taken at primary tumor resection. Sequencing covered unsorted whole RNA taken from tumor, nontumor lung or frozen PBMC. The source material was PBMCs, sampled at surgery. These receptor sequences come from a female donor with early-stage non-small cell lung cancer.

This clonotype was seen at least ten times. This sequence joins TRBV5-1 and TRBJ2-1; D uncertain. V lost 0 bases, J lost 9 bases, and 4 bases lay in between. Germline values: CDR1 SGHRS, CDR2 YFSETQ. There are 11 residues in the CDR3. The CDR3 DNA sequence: TGCGCCAGCAGCTTGGAGATTGAGCAGTTCTTC. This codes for CASSLEIEQFF.

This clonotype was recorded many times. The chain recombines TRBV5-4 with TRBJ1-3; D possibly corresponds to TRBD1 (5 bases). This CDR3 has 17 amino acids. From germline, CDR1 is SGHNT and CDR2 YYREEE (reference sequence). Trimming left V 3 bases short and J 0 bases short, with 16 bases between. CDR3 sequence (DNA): TGTGCCAGCAGCTCATCCCAGGGTGTCAGCTCTGGAAACACCATATATTTT. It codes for CASSSSQGVSSGNTIYF.

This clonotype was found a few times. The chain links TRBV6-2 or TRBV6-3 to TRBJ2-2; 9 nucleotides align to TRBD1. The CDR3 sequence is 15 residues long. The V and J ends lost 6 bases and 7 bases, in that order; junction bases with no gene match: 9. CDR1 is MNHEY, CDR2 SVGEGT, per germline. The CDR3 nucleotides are TGTGCCAGCAGCTCTGGACAGGGGAGGGTCGGGGAGCTGTTTTTT. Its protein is CASSSGQGRVGELFF.

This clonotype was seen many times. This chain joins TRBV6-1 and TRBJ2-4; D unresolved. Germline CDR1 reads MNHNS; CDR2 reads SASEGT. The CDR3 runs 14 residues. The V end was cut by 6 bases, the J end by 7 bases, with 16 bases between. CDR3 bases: TGTGCCAGCAGGGGTACTTTTGGTTGGAACATTCAGTACTTC. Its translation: CASRGTFGWNIQYF.

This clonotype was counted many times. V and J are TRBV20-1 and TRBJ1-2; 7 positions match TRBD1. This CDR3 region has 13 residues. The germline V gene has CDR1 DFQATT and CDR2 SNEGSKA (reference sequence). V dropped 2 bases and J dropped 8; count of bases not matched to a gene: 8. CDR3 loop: CSARNYRGQGYTF. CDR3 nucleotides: TGCAGTGCTAGAAACTACAGGGGCCAGGGCTACACCTTC.

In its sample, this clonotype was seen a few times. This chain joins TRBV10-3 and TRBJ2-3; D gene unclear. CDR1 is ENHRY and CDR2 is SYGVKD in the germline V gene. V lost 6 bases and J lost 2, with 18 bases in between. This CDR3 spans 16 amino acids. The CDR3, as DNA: TGTGCCATCAGCGGACGGAAGCGTGAGATCACAGATACGCAGTATTTT. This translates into CAISGRKREITDTQYF.